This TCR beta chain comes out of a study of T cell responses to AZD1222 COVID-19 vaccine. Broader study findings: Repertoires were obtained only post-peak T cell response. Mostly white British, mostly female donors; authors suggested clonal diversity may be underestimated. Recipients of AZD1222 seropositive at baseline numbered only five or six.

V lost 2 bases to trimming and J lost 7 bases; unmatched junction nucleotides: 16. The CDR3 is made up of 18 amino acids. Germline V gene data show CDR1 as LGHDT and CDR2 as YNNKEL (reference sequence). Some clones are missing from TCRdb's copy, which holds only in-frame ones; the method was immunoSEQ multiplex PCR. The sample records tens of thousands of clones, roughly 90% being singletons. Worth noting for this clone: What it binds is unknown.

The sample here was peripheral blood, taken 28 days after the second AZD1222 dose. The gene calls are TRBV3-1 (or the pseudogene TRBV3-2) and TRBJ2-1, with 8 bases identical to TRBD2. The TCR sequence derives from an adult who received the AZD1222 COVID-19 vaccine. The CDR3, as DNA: TGTGCCAGCAGCCAACTAACCTCCACTAGCGGCCCTAAGAATGAGCAGTTCTTC. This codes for CASSQLTSTSGPKNEQFF.